Presented here are 15 T cell receptor beta chains from one specimen sequenced in a study of beta chain features in type 1 diabetes. These receptors' targets are unknown. Broader study findings: Shorter TCRB CDR3s, moderately but significantly so, marked every one of the four CD4+ subsets in Type 1 diabetes patients.

Of the isolated RNA, all was reverse transcribed, and so the sequenced material was expressed TCRB transcripts. Libraries were prepared by immunoSEQ multiplex PCR; TCRdb keeps only in-frame clonotypes and omits some of them. The repertoire holds 600,000 or so clones, over 10% seen once, with roughly 0.12% in the top ten. The specimen was naive CD4+ T cells from blood. The source of these receptors is a man younger than 40 with type 1 diabetes.

V gene TRBV29-1 combines with J gene TRBJ1-1; tentatively, D is TRBD1 (5 bases). V was pared by 7 bases and J by 5 bases, with 14 bases between. The V gene's germline CDR1 is SQVTM and CDR2 ANQGSEA. CDR3 length: 12 amino acids. The chain's CDR3 is CSGFIEGTEAFF. The CDR3 DNA reads as TGCAGCGGATTTATAGAGGGGACTGAAGCTTTCTTT.

The rearrangement joins TRBV5-1 to TRBJ2-5; D may be TRBD1 (5 bases). This CDR3 is built from 11 residues. V was pared by 7 bases and J by 4 bases, with 8 bases between. CDR1 SGHRS and CDR2 YFSETQ come from the germline V gene. CDR3 sequence (DNA): TGCGCCAGCCTGCAGGGAGAGACCCAGTACTTC. Its translation: CASLQGETQYF.

In this sample, this clone turned up a few times. V and J are TRBV7-9 and TRBJ2-1; D tentatively fits TRBD1 or TRBD2 (6 bases each). V was clipped by 5 bases and J by 3 bases, with 17 bases between them. Germline CDR1 SEHNR, CDR2 FQNEAQ (reference sequence). The CDR3 has 16 residues. The CDR3 sequence is CASSRRGLTYYNEQFF. CDR3 sequence (DNA): TGTGCCAGCAGCCGCAGGGGACTGACCTACTACAATGAGCAGTTCTTC.

This clone appeared a few times. The CDR3 spells CASSEPGGEQFF. CDR3 sequence (DNA): TGTGCCAGCAGTGAGCCAGGGGGTGAGCAGTTCTTC. This chain uses TRBV6-1 with TRBJ2-1, with 7 bases that match TRBD1. This CDR3 contains 12 residues. Trimming cost V 3 bases and J 9 bases; bases outside gene matches: 2. Germline V lookup: CDR1 MNHNS, CDR2 SASEGT.

The J gene is TRBJ2-7, the V gene TRBV7-2; TRBD1 agrees at 8 bases. Looked up from germline, CDR1 is SGHTA and CDR2 is FQGNSA. Unmatched junction bases numbered 8, after V lost 5 bases and J lost 2 bases. The CDR3 runs to 15 residues. Here the CDR3 reads CASSLMGTGTYEQYF. The CDR3 DNA follows: TGTGCCAGCAGCCTTATGGGGACAGGAACCTACGAGCAGTACTTC.

This clone was detected a few times. The chain is built from TRBV5-1 and TRBJ2-1, with D possibly being TRBD2 (7 bases). Trimming removed 1 base from V and 3 bases from J, with 14 bases in between. Per germline, CDR1 SGHRS and CDR2 YFSETQ. The CDR3 is 16 amino acids. The CDR3 nucleotides are TGCGCCAGCAGCTTGATGGCGGGGGCCAACTACAATGAGCAGTTCTTC. It encodes CASSLMAGANYNEQFF. Complete variable domain (other parts from reference TRBV5-1 and TRBJ2-1): KAGVTQTPRYLIKTRGQQVTLSCSPISGHRSVSWYQQTPGQGLQFLFEYFSETQRNKGNFPGRFSGRQFSNSRSEMNVSTLELGDSALYLCASSLMAGANYNEQFFGPGTRLTVL.

The chain couples TRBV18 to TRBJ2-3; tentative D call: TRBD2 (6 bases). The V and J ends lost 5 bases and 7 bases respectively, with 16 bases between them. This CDR3 spans 14 amino acids. Germline-derived CDR1 and CDR2 are KGHSH and LQKENI. CDR3 protein: CASSSGLRPNTQYF. Written as DNA, the CDR3 is TGTGCCAGCTCATCGGGACTCCGTCCGAATACGCAGTATTTT.

The rearrangement uses TRBV27 and TRBJ1-4; D unresolved. This CDR3 has 16 amino acids. Germline V gives CDR1 MNHEY, CDR2 SMNVEV (reference sequence). V lost 5 bases and J 8 bases, leaving 21 bases between the germline ends. CDR3 coding DNA: TGTGCCAGCAGTCTATATCCCCTCAGTGGCAGCGAAAAACTGTTTTTT. Residues: CASSLYPLSGSEKLFF.

The V call is TRBV7-9, the J call TRBJ2-1; the D is unclear. Germline V gene lookup returns CDR1 SEHNR and CDR2 FQNEAQ (reference sequence). The germline V and J ends were trimmed by 4 bases and 6 bases, with 16 bases remaining between them. The CDR3 is 15 residues long. The CDR3 loop reads CASSSTGRLRNEQFF. The CDR3 DNA sequence: TGTGCCAGCAGCTCCACGGGTCGGCTCCGCAATGAGCAGTTCTTC.

There are a few counts of this clone. The V and J genes are TRBV5-1 and TRBJ2-1, with 10 bases aligning to TRBD2. The CDR3 runs to 16 residues. CDR1 is SGHRS, CDR2 YFSETQ, per germline. With V trimmed by 3 bases and J by 4 bases, 7 bases remained unmatched. The CDR3 here is CASSWIAGGGYNEQFF. CDR3 bases: TGCGCCAGCAGCTGGATAGCGGGGGGAGGATACAATGAGCAGTTCTTC.

This clone was detected a few times. This chain joins TRBV7-2 and TRBJ1-2; 7 bases agree with TRBD1. The CDR3 is made up of 11 amino acids. Germline V CDR1 and CDR2: SGHTA, FQGNSA. With V trimmed by 6 bases and J by 8 bases, 3 bases remained unmatched. CDR3 in amino acids: CASSLGQGYTF. DNA for the CDR3: TGTGCCAGCAGTTTGGGACAGGGCTACACCTTC.

The gene calls are TRBV7-2 and TRBJ2-5; tentatively, D is TRBD1 or TRBD2 (5 bases each). The germline V gene has CDR1 SGHTA and CDR2 FQGNSA. CDR3 size: 19 residues. V was shortened by 5 bases and J by 3 bases, with 28 bases between the two germline ends. CDR3 region: CASSPIPGLLQGSKETQYF. The CDR3 bases are TGTGCCAGCAGCCCAATCCCGGGATTACTCCAGGGTTCCAAAGAGACCCAGTACTTC.

In DNA, the CDR3 is TGCAGCGTTGAAGGGACTAGCGGGGGACCGTACTTC. This translates into CSVEGTSGGPYF. This chain connects TRBV29-1 to TRBJ2-5; 13 bases align to TRBD2. The germline gives CDR1 SQVTM, CDR2 ANQGSEA. Trimming removed 1 base from V and 13 bases from J; junction bases left unmatched: 3. The CDR3 covers 12 residues.

V and J are TRBV29-1 and TRBJ2-3; possible D gene TRBD1, 5 bases. V was trimmed by 0 bases and J by 0 bases, leaving 10 bases between them. The CDR3 totals 15 residues. Per germline, CDR1 SQVTM and CDR2 ANQGSEA. The CDR3 DNA reads as TGCAGCGTTGAAGATCATAGACAGAGCACAGATACGCAGTATTTT. Protein: CSVEDHRQSTDTQYF.

V gene TRBV4-3 combines with J gene TRBJ2-1; D may be TRBD1 (6 bases). Germline V gene lookup returns CDR1 LGHNA and CDR2 YSLEER. V was pared by 0 bases and J by 7 bases, with 16 bases between. The CDR3 is 16 residues long. As DNA, the CDR3 is TGCGCCAGCAGCCAAGATACCAGGGGTCTTCGGAATGAGCAGTTCTTC. Its translation: CASSQDTRGLRNEQFF.